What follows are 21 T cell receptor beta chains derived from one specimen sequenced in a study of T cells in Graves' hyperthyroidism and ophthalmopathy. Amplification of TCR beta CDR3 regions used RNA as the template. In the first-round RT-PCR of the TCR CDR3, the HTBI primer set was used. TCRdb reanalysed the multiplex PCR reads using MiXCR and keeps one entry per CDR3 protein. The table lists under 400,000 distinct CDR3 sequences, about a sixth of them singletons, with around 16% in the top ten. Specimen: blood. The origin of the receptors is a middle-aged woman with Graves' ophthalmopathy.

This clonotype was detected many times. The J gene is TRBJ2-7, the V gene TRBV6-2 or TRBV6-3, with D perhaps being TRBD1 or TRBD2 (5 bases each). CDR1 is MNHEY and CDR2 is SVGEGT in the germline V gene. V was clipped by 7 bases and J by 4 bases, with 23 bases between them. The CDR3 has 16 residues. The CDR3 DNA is TGTGCCAGCAAAACCCGGGACGACGGGGCCCTTTACGAGCAGTACTTC. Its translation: CASKTRDDGALYEQYF.

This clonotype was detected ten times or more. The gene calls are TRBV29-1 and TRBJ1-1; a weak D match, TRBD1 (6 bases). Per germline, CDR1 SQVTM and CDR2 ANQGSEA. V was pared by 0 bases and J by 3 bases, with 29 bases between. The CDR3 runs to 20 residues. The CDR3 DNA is TGCAGCGTTGAAGATCGTTGGATTAGTGTCGGGGGGCGCGTGGACACTGAAGCTTTCTTT. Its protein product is CSVEDRWISVGGRVDTEAFF.

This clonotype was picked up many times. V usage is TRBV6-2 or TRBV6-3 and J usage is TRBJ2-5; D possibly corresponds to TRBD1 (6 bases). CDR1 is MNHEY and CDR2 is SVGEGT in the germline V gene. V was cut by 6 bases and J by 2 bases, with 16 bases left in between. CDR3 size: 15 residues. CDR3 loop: CASSRMTGEQETQYF. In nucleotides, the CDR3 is TGTGCCAGCAGCCGCATGACAGGAGAGCAAGAGACCCAGTACTTC.

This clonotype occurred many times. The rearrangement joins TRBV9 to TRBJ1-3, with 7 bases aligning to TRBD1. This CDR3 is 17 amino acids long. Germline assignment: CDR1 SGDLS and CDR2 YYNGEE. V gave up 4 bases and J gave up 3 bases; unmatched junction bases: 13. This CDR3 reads CASSPSGQTGNGNTIYF. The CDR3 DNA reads TGTGCCAGCAGCCCATCGGGACAGACTGGTAATGGAAACACCATATATTTT.

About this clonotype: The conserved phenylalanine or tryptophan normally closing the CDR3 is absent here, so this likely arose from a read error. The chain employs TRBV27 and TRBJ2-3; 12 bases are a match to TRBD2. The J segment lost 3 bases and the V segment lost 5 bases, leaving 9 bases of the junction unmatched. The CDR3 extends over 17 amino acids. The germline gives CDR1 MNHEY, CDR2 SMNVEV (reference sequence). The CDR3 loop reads CASSPLLAGGETDTQYY. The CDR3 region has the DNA TGTGCCAGCAGTCCTTTACTAGCGGGAGGCGAGACAGATACGCAGTATTAT.

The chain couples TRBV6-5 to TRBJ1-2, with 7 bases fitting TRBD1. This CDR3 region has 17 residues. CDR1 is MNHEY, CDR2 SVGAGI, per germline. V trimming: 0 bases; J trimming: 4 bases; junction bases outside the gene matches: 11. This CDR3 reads CASSYSMRDSEIYGYTF. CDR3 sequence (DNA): TGTGCCAGCAGTTACTCGATGAGGGACAGCGAGATCTATGGCTACACCTTC.

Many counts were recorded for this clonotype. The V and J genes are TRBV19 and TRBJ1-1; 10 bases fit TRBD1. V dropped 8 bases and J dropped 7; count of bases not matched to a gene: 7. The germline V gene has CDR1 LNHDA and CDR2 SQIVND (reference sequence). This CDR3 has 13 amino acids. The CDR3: CASGPGQGFEAFF. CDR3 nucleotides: TGTGCCAGTGGCCCGGGACAGGGGTTTGAAGCTTTCTTT.

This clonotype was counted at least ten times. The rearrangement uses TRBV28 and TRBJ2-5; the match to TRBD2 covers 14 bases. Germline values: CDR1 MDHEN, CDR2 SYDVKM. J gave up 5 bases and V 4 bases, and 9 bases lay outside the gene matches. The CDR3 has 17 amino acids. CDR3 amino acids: CASSSGGLAGAHETQYF. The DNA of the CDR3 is TGTGCCAGCAGTTCTGGGGGACTAGCGGGAGCACACGAGACCCAGTACTTC.

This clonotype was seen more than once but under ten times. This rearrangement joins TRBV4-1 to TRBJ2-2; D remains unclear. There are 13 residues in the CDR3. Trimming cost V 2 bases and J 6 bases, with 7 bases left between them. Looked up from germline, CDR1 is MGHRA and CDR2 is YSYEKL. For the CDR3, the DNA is TGCGCCAGCAGCCAAATGGGTCCCGGGGAGCTGTTTTTT. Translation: CASSQMGPGELFF.

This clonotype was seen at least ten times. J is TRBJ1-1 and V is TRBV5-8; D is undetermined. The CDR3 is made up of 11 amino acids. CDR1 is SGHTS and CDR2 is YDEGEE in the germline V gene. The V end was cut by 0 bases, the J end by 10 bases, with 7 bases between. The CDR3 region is CASSLELRAFF. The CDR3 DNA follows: TGTGCCAGCAGCTTGGAGTTGAGAGCTTTCTTT.

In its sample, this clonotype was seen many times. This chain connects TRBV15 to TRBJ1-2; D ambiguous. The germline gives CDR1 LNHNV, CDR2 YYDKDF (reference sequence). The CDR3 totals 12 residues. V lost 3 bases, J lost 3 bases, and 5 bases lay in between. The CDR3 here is CATSSRDYGYTF. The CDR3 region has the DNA TGTGCCACCAGCAGCCGCGACTATGGCTACACCTTC.

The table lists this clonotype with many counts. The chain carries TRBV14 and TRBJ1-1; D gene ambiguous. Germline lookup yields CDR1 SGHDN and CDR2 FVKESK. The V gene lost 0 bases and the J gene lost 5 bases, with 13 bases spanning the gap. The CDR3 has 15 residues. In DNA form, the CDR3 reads TGTGCCAGCAGCCAAGATCTGGAAATAGGGACTGAAGCTTTCTTT. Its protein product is CASSQDLEIGTEAFF.

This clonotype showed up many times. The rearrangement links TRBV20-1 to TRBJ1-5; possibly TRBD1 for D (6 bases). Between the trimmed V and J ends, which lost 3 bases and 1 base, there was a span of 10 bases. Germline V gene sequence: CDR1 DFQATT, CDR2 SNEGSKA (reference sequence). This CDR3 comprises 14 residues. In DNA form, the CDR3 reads TGCAGTGCTAGCAGGGGATGGAGCAATCAGCCCCAGCATTTT. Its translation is CSASRGWSNQPQHF.

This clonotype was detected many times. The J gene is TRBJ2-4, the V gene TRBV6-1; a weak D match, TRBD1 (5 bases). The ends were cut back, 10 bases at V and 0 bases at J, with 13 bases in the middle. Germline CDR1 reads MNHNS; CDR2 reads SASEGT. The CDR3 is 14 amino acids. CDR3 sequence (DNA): TGTGCCACTCGCAGGGATCTAGCCAAAAACATTCAGTACTTC. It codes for CATRRDLAKNIQYF.

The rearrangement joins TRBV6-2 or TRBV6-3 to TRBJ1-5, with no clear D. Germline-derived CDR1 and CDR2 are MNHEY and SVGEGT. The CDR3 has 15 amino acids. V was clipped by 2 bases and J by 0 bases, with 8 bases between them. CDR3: CASSYRRLSNQPQHF. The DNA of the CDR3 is TGTGCCAGCAGTTACAGGAGACTTAGCAATCAGCCCCAGCATTTT.

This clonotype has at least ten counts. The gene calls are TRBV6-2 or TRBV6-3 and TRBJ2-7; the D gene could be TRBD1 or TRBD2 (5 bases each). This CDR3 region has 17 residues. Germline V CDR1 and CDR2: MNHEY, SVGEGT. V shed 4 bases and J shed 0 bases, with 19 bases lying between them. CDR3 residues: CASSWNPYRDGSYEQYF. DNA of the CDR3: TGTGCCAGCAGTTGGAACCCGTATCGGGACGGCTCCTACGAGCAGTACTTC.

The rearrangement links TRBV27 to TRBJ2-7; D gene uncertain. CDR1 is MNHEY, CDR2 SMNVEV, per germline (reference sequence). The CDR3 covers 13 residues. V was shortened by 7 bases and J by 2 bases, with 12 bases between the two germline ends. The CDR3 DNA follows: TGTGCCAGCACCGGACGGACCCCCTACGAGCAGTACTTC. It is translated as CASTGRTPYEQYF.

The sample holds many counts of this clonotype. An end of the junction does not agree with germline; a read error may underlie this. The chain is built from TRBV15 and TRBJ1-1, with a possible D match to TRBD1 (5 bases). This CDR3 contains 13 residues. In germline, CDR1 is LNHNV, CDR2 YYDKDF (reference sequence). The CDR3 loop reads CAASRVGGIGAFF. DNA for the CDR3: TGTGCCGCCAGCAGAGTGGGGGGAATAGGGGCTTTCTTT.

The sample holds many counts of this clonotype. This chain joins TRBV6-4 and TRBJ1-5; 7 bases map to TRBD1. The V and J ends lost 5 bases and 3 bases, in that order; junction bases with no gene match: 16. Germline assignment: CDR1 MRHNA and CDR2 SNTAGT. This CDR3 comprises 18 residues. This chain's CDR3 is CASSPYQGGAFINQPQHF. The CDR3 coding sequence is TGTGCCAGCAGTCCCTATCAGGGGGGGGCGTTTATCAATCAGCCCCAGCATTTT.

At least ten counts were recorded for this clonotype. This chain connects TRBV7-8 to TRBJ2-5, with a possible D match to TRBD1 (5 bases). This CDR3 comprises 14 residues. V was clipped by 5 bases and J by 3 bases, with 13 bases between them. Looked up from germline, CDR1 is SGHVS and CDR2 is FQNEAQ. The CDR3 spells CASSPQTVKETQYF. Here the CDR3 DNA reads TGTGCCAGCAGCCCACAGACAGTAAAAGAGACCCAGTACTTC.

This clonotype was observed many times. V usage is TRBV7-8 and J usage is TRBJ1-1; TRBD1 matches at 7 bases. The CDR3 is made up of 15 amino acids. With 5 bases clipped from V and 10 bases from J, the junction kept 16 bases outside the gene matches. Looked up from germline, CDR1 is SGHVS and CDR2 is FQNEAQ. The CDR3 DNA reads TGTGCCAGCAGCCTAACCAGACAGGGCGAAAGGGGAGCTTTCTTT. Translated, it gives CASSLTRQGERGAFF.